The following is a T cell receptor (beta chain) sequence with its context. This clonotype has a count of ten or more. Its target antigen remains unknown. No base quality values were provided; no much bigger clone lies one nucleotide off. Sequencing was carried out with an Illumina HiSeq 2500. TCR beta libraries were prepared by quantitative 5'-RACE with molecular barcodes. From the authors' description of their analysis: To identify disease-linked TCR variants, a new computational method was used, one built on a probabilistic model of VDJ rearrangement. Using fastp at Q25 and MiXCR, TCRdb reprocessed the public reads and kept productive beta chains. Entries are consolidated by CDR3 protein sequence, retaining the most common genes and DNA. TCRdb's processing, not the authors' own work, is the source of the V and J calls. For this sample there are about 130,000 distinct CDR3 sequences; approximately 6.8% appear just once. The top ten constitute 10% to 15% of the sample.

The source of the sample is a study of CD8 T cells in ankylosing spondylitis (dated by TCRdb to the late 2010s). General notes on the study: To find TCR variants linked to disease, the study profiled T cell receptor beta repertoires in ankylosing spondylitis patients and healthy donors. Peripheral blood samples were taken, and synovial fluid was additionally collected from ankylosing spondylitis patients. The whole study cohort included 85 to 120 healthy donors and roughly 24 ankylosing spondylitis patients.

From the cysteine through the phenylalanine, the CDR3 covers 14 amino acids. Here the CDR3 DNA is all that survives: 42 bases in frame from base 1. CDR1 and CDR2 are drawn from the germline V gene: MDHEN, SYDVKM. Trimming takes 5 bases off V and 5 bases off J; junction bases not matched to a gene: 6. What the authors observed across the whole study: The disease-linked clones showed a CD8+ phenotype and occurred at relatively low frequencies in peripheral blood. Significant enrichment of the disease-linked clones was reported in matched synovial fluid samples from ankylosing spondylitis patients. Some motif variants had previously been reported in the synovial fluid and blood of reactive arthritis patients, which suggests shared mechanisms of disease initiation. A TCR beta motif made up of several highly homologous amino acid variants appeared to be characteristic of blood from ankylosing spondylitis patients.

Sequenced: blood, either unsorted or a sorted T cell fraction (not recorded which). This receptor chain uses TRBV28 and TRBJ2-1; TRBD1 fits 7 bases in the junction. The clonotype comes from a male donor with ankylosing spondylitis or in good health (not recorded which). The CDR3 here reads CASSPYDRDNEQFF. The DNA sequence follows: TGTGCCAGCAGTCCCTACGACAGGGACAATGAGCAGTTCTTC.